What follows is one TCR beta chain and its context. As yet, its antigen is unknown. The sample is drawn from a study of cytomegalovirus exposure and HLA in healthy donors. The CDR3 totals 14 residues. The V gene end was trimmed by 3 bases and the J gene end by 7 bases; junction bases not matched to a gene: 3. Germline-derived CDR1 and CDR2 are SGHRS and YFSETQ. General study results and limits: TRBV6-2, TRBV6-3 and some other V segments were excluded as indistinguishable. A highly shared variant cluster was judged a likely technical artifact.

PCR was performed using 60 Vbeta and 13 Jbeta primers. Using immunoSEQ multiplex PCR, the repertoire was profiled, and TCRdb retains in-frame clones only, with some absent. The sample carries roughly 100,000 clones, 70% to 75% recorded once. The sequencing input was PBMCs. The chain carries TRBV5-1 and TRBJ2-1; 11 nucleotides line up with TRBD1. This TCR was sampled from a man aged 35 to 55 in good health and CMV-seronegative. The CDR3 region is CASSWTGGGNEQFF. The CDR3 DNA is TGCGCCAGCAGCTGGACAGGGGGCGGGAATGAGCAGTTCTTC.